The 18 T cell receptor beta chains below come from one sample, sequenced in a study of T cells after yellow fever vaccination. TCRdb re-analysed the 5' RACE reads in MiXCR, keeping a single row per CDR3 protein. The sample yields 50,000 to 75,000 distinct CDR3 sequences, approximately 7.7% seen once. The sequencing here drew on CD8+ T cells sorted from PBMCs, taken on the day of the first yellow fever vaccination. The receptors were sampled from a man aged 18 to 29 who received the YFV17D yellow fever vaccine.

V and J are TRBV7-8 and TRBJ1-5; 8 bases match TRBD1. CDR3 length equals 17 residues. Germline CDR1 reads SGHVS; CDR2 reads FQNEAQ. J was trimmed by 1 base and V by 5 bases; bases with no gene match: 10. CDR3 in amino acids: CASSPDRGRTSNQPQHF. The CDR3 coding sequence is TGTGCCAGCAGCCCTGACAGGGGACGCACCAGCAATCAGCCCCAGCATTTT.

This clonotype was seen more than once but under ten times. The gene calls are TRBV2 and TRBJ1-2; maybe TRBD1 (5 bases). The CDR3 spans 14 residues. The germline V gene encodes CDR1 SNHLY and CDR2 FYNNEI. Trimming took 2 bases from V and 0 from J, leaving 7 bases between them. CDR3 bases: TGTGCCAGCAGTGAAACAGGCTCTAACTATGGCTACACCTTC. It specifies CASSETGSNYGYTF.

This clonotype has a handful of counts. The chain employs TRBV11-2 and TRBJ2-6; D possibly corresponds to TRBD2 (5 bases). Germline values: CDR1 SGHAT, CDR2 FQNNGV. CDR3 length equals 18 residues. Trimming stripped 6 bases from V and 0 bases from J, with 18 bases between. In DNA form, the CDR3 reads TGTGCCAGCAGTTATTCGTCGCGGCGGGCCTCTGGGGCCAACGTCCTGACTTTC. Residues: CASSYSSRRASGANVLTF.

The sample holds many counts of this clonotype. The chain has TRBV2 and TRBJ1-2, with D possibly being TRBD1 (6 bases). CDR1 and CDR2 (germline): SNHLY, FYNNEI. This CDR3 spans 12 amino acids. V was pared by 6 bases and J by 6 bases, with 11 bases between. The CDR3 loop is CASRPGADGYTF. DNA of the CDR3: TGTGCCAGCAGGCCAGGGGCCGATGGCTACACCTTC.

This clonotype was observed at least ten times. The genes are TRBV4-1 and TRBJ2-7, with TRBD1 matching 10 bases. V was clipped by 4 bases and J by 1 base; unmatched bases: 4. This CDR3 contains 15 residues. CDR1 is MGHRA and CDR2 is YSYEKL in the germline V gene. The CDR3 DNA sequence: TGCGCCAGCAGCCCCCGGGACAGGGGATCCTACGAGCAGTACGTC. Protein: CASSPRDRGSYEQYV.

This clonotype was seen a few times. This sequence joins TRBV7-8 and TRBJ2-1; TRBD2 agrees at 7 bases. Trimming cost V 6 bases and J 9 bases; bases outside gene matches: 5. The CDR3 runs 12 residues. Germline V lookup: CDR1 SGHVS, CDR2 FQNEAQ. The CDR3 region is CASSTTSFEQFF. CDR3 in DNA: TGTGCCAGCAGTACGACTAGCTTTGAGCAGTTCTTC.

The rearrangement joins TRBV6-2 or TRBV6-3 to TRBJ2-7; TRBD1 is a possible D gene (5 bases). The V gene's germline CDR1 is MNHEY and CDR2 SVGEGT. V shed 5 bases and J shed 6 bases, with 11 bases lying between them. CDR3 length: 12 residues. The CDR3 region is CASSMTVTEQYV. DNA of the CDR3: TGTGCCAGCAGTATGACAGTAACCGAGCAGTACGTC.

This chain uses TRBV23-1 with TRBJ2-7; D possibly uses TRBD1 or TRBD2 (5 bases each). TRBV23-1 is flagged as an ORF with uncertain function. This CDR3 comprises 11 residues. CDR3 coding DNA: TGCGCCAGCAGCCGCCGGGACGAGCACTACGTC. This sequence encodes CASSRRDEHYV.

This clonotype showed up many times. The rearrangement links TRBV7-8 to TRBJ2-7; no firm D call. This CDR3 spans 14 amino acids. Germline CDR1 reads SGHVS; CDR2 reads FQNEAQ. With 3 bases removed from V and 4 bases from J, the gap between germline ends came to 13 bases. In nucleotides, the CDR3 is TGTGCCAGCAGCTTTCTCCGGGTTCGGTACGAGCAGTACTTC. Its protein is CASSFLRVRYEQYF.

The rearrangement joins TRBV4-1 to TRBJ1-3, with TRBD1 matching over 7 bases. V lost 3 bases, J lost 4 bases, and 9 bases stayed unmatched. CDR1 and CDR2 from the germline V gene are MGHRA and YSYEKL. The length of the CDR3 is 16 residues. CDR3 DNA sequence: TGCGCCAGCAGCCAGTCCGACAGGGCAGGCGGAAACACCATATATTTT. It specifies CASSQSDRAGGNTIYF.

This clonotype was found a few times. Here the CDR3 reads CASSQEWGGNTEAFF. The CDR3 bases are TGCGCCAGCAGCCAAGAATGGGGAGGTAACACTGAAGCTTTCTTT. This chain uses TRBV4-1 with TRBJ1-1, with D unresolved. There are 15 residues in the CDR3. Germline CDR1 MGHRA, CDR2 YSYEKL. Trimming removed 0 bases from V and 2 bases from J, with 10 bases in between.

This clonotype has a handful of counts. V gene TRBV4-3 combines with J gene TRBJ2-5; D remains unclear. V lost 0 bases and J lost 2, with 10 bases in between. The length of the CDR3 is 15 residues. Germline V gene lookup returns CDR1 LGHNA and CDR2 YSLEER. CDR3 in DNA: TGCGCCAGCAGCCAAGATTGGAGAGGACAAGAGACCCAGTACTTC. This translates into CASSQDWRGQETQYF.

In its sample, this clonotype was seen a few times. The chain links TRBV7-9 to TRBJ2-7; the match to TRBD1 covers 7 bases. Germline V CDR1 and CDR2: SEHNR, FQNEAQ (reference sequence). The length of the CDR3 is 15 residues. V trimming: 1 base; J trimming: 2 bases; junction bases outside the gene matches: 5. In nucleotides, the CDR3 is TGTGCCAGCAGCTTAGGGCGGACAGGAGCCTACGAGCAGTACTTC. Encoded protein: CASSLGRTGAYEQYF.

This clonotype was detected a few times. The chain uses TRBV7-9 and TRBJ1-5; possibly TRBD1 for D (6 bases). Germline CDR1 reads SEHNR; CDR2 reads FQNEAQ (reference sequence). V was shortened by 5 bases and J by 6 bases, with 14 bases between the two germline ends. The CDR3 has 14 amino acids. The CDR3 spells CASSPEQGTQPQHF. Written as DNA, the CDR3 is TGTGCCAGCAGCCCGGAACAGGGAACTCAGCCCCAGCATTTT.

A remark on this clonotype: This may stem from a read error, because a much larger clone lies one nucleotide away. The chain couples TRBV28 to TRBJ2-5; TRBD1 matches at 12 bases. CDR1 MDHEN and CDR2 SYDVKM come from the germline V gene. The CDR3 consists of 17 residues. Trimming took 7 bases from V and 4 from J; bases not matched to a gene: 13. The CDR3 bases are TGTGCCAGCATCTGGGACAGGGGGCGCCGGGGCATAGAGACCCAGTACTTC. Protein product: CASIWDRGRRGIETQYF.

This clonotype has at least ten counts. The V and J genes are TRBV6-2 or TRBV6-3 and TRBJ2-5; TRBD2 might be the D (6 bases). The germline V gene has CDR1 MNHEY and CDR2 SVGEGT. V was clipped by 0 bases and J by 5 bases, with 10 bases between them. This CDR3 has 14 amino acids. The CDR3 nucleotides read TGTGCCAGCAGTTACTCGAGTCTAGCGGAGACCCAGTACTTC. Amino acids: CASSYSSLAETQYF.

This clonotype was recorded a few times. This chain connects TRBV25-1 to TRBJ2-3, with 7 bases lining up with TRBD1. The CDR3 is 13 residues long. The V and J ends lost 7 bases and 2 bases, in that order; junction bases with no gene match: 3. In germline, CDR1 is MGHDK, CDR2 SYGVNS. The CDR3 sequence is CASNRGATDTQYF. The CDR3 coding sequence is TGTGCCAGCAACAGGGGCGCCACAGATACGCAGTATTTT.

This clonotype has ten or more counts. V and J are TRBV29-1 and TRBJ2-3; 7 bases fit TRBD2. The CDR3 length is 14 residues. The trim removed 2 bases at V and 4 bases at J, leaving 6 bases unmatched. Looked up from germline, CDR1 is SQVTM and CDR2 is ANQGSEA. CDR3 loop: CSVEKGRGADTQYF. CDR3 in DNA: TGCAGCGTTGAAAAGGGCCGGGGGGCAGATACGCAGTATTTT.